This T cell receptor (beta chain) was profiled in a study of graft-versus-host responses after intestinal transplantation. Looking at the study overall: Transplantation in recipients was multivisceral, liver-intestinal, or isolated intestinal. Study-wide points: Marrow from the recipient contained GvH clones, some of which had appeared first in ileum or blood.

Clones were read by immunoSEQ multiplex PCR, and TCRdb kept only the in-frame ones, dropping some. The sample contains just under 90,000 clones, around 83% of which appear only once. The CDR3 contains 14 residues. Germline V CDR1 and CDR2: MNHEY, SVGAGI. J lost 4 bases, V lost 6 bases, and 5 bases had no gene match. This clone appeared a few times. Antigen unknown. This sequence originates from a human donor who received an intestinal transplant. The sequencing used unstimulated CD8+ T cells sorted from spleen or lymph node cells, collected before intestinal transplant. The chain couples TRBV6-5 to TRBJ1-3; 8 nucleotides agree with TRBD1. The CDR3 sequence is CASSLDRGGNTIYF. The CDR3 nucleotides read TGTGCCAGCAGCCTTGACAGGGGAGGAAACACCATATATTTT.